The 15 T cell receptor beta chains below were found in one sample sequenced in a study of T cell responses to AZD1222 COVID-19 vaccine. TCRdb keeps only in-frame clones here, not all; method: immunoSEQ multiplex PCR. This sample has about 140,000 clones, with 70% to 90% found just once. The sequencing used peripheral blood, collected on day 0 of AZD1222 vaccination. The source is an adult in good health.

This chain connects TRBV27 to TRBJ2-1; possibly TRBD1 for D (5 bases). The germline V gene encodes CDR1 MNHEY and CDR2 SMNVEV (reference sequence). The germline V and J ends were trimmed by 5 bases and 3 bases, with 17 bases remaining between them. The CDR3 spans 16 residues. CDR3 sequence (DNA): TGTGCCAGCAGTCTCACCCTCGACAGCGTCTACAATGAGCAGTTCTTC. Protein product: CASSLTLDSVYNEQFF.

The chain joins TRBV19 to TRBJ2-3; possibly TRBD1 for D (7 bases). Trimming removed 4 bases at V and 4 bases at J, with 12 bases between. The CDR3 covers 14 residues. CDR1 LNHDA and CDR2 SQIVND come from the germline V gene (reference sequence). DNA of the CDR3: TGTGCCAGTAGTAGGCAGGGGGAGGCAGATACGCAGTATTTT. This gives the protein CASSRQGEADTQYF.

J is TRBJ2-6 and V is TRBV5-4, with D possibly matching TRBD1 (6 bases). V was shortened by 4 bases and J by 2 bases, with 13 bases between the two germline ends. This CDR3 spans 16 amino acids. Germline V gene sequence: CDR1 SGHNT, CDR2 YYREEE (reference sequence). The CDR3 sequence: CASSRQEVPGANVLTF. Here the CDR3 DNA reads TGTGCCAGCAGCCGACAGGAGGTCCCTGGGGCCAACGTCCTGACTTTC.

The genes are TRBV7-2 and TRBJ1-1; D possibly corresponds to TRBD1 (5 bases). The CDR3 extends over 16 amino acids. From germline, CDR1 is SGHTA and CDR2 FQGNSA. V gave up 6 bases and J gave up 2 bases, with 19 bases separating them. The CDR3 DNA reads as TGTGCCAGCAGTCAATCTCGGGGCGAAGTTAACACTGAAGCTTTCTTT. This encodes CASSQSRGEVNTEAFF.

V and J are TRBV7-8 and TRBJ1-1, with D possibly being TRBD1 (5 bases). Germline lookup yields CDR1 SGHVS and CDR2 FQNEAQ. The CDR3 spans 17 residues. V was pared by 1 base and J by 1 base, with 16 bases between. This CDR3 reads CASSLGARVSSNTEAFF. CDR3 DNA sequence: TGTGCCAGCAGCTTAGGTGCCAGGGTCTCCTCGAACACTGAAGCTTTCTTT.

This chain joins TRBV6-5 and TRBJ2-1; 7 bases line up with TRBD2. The CDR3 is 14 residues long. J was trimmed by 6 bases and V by 4 bases; bases with no gene match: 6. Germline CDR1 and CDR2: MNHEY and SVGAGI. This CDR3 reads CASSLRLALNEQFF. CDR3 DNA: TGTGCCAGCAGTTTGCGACTAGCTCTCAATGAGCAGTTCTTC.

V usage is TRBV7-6 and J usage is TRBJ1-1; D perhaps matches TRBD1 (5 bases). CDR3 size: 16 residues. CDR1 is SGHVS and CDR2 is FNYEAQ in the germline V gene. V was cut by 7 bases and J by 5 bases, with 23 bases left in between. CDR3 protein: CASTQGGAGGKTEAFF. CDR3 DNA: TGTGCCAGCACCCAAGGAGGGGCCGGGGGGAAGACTGAAGCTTTCTTT.

V gene TRBV29-1 combines with J gene TRBJ2-1, with 13 nucleotides matching TRBD2. The trim removed 7 bases at V and 0 bases at J, leaving 6 bases unmatched. The CDR3 totals 16 residues. The germline V gene encodes CDR1 SQVTM and CDR2 ANQGSEA. CDR3 bases: TGCAGCGGGTCGGGACTAGCGGGGAGCTCCTACAATGAGCAGTTCTTC. Protein product: CSGSGLAGSSYNEQFF.

V usage is TRBV6-1 and J usage is TRBJ1-3; TRBD1 might be the D (5 bases). CDR3 length: 16 amino acids. V lost 4 bases and J 2 bases, leaving 15 bases between the germline ends. CDR1 MNHNS and CDR2 SASEGT come from the germline V gene. In DNA, the CDR3 is TGTGCCAGCAGTGTCGAGTCGGGGGTCGCTGGAAACACCATATATTTT. Amino acid sequence: CASSVESGVAGNTIYF.

This clone is a singleton in its sample. V is TRBV13 and J is TRBJ1-1, with 9 bases fitting TRBD1. There are 15 residues in the CDR3. The trim removed 5 bases at V and 0 bases at J, leaving 4 bases unmatched. Looked up from germline, CDR1 is PRHDT and CDR2 is FYEKMQ (reference sequence). In DNA, the CDR3 is TGTGCCAGCAGCGTGGGACAGGGTTTGAACACTGAAGCTTTCTTT. This sequence encodes CASSVGQGLNTEAFF.

This chain uses TRBV25-1 with TRBJ2-3; no reliable D call. The CDR3 is 17 residues long. Looked up from germline, CDR1 is MGHDK and CDR2 is SYGVNS. V was pared by 1 base and J by 4 bases, with 18 bases between. The CDR3 is CASSESKGINYADTQYF. CDR3 DNA sequence: TGTGCCAGCAGTGAATCAAAGGGTATTAATTACGCAGATACGCAGTATTTT.

The chain links TRBV6-5 to TRBJ2-7; no firm D call. Germline CDR1 reads MNHEY; CDR2 reads SVGAGI. Deletions cut 6 bases from V and 7 bases from J, with 10 bases between. The CDR3 has 11 amino acids. The CDR3 DNA follows: TGTGCCAGCAGCGCCGGCATAGAGCAGTACTTC. It specifies CASSAGIEQYF.

This clone was observed a single time. The V call is TRBV27, the J call TRBJ1-1, with a tentative D call TRBD1 (5 bases). V gave up 3 bases and J gave up 11 bases, with 22 bases separating them. Per germline, CDR1 MNHEY and CDR2 SMNVEV (reference sequence). The length of the CDR3 is 15 residues. CDR3 loop: CASSFGAGSQGRAFF. The CDR3 DNA is TGTGCCAGCAGTTTCGGGGCAGGGAGTCAAGGAAGGGCTTTCTTT.

This clone was seen a handful of times. This sequence joins TRBV5-4 and TRBJ1-2; D gene ambiguous. V lost 4 bases to trimming and J lost 6 bases, with 10 bases between them. Germline V lookup: CDR1 SGHNT, CDR2 YYREEE (reference sequence). The CDR3 contains 12 residues. The CDR3 sequence is CASSPGLNGYTF. DNA of the CDR3: TGTGCCAGCAGCCCCGGGTTGAATGGCTACACCTTC.

This chain uses TRBV10-3 with TRBJ1-5, with D maybe TRBD1 (6 bases). CDR1 ENHRY and CDR2 SYGVKD come from the germline V gene. The CDR3 is 15 residues long. The V end was cut by 2 bases, the J end by 6 bases, with 14 bases between. CDR3 in amino acids: CAISEPREGGQPQHF. The CDR3 DNA reads as TGTGCCATCAGTGAGCCCAGGGAAGGGGGTCAGCCCCAGCATTTT.